This T cell receptor (beta chain) was sequenced during a study of T cells in severe cutaneous drug reactions. Whole-study findings and limits: A public TCRbeta CDR3 appeared in all seven CBZ-SJS/TEN blister samples, averaging 13.57%.

The iRepertoire multiplex PCR system with TCR subtype-specific primers built both bulk and single-cell libraries. After re-calling the multiplex PCR reads, TCRdb lists one entry per CDR3 protein, DNA absent. This repertoire includes about 8,300 distinct CDR3 sequences. Sequenced patients had Stevens-Johnson syndrome or toxic epidermal necrolysis caused by carbamazepine. As regards this clonotype: Its antigen is as yet unknown.

The CDR3 runs 16 residues. Germline CDR1 SNHLY, CDR2 FYNNEI. The sequencing sample was made of cells from a skin blister. The V and J genes are TRBV2 and TRBJ1-2; the D gene TCRdb calls, TRBD1, cannot be checked with no DNA. This TCR derives from a human donor with a severe cutaneous adverse drug reaction. This chain's CDR3 is CASSEPTSGINYGYTF.